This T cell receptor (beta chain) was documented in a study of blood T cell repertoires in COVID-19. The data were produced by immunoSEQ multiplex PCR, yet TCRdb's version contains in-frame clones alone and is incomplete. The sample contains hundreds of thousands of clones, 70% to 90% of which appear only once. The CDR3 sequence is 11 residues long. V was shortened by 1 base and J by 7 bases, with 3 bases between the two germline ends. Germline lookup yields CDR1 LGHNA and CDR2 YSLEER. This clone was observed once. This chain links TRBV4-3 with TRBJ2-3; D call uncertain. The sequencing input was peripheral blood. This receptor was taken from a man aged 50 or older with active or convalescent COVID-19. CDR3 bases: TGCGCCAGCAGCCAAGCATATACGCAGTATTTT. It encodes CASSQAYTQYF.